Detailed here is one T cell receptor beta chain. The sample comes from a study of T cell responses to AZD1222 COVID-19 vaccine. Generated by immunoSEQ multiplex PCR, the TCRdb table keeps only in-frame clones and is missing some. The sample contains some 150,000 clones, 70% to 90% of which appear only once. The CDR3 extends over 13 amino acids. V lost 4 bases and J lost 8, with 15 bases in between. Germline-derived CDR1 and CDR2 are SGHRS and YFSETQ. The rearrangement joins TRBV5-1 to TRBJ1-2, with D unresolved. This receptor was obtained from an adult in good health. The source material was peripheral blood, sampled on day 0 of AZD1222 vaccination. The CDR3 loop reads CASSPEGGGGYTF. As DNA, the CDR3 is TGCGCCAGCAGCCCGGAGGGTGGTGGCGGCTACACCTTC.